The clone carrying this TCR beta chain was seen a few times. Its antigen is unidentified. The sample originates from a study of cytomegalovirus exposure and HLA in healthy donors. Broader study findings: Reports indicated that the classifier achieved high specificity and sensitivity in diagnosing cytomegalovirus status. Owing to their indistinguishability, certain V segments, notably TRBV6-2 and TRBV6-3, were excluded.

V trimming: 5 bases; J trimming: 4 bases; junction bases outside the gene matches: 11. Per germline, CDR1 SGHAT and CDR2 FQDESV (reference sequence). The CDR3 contains 15 residues. The PCR was carried out with 60 Vbeta primers and 13 Jbeta primers. The repertoire was sequenced with immunoSEQ multiplex PCR; TCRdb's copy has only in-frame clones and lacks some. The sample yields fewer than 250,000 clones, 85% seen once. The V call is TRBV11-1, the J call TRBJ2-7, with 7 bases that match TRBD1. The receptor was isolated from a human donor in good health. Sequenced input: PBMCs. The CDR3 spells CASSPAGTAFYEQYF. As DNA, the CDR3 is TGTGCCAGCAGCCCTGCCGGGACAGCCTTTTACGAGCAGTACTTC.